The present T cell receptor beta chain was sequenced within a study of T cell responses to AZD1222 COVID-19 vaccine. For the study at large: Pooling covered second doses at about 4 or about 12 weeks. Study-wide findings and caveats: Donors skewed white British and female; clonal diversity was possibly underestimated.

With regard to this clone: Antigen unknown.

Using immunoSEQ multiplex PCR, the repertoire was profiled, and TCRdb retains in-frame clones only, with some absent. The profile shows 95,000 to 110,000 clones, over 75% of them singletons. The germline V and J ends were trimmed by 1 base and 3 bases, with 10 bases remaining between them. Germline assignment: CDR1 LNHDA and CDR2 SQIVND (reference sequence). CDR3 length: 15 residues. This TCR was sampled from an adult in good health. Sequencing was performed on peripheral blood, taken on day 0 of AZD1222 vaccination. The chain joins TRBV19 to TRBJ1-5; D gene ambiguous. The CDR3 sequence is CASSIVVRDNQPQHF. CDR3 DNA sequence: TGTGCCAGTAGTATAGTCGTCAGAGACAATCAGCCCCAGCATTTT.